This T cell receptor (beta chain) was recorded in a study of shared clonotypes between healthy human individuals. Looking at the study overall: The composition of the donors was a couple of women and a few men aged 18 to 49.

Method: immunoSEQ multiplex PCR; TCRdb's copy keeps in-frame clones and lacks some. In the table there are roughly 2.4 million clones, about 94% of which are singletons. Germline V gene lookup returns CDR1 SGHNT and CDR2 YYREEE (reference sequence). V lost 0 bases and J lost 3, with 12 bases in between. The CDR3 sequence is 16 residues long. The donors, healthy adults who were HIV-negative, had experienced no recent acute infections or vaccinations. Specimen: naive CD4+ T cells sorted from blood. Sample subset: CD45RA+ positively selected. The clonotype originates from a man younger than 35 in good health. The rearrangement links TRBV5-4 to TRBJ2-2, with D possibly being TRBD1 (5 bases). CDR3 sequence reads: CASSLGQGSYTGELFF. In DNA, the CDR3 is TGTGCCAGCAGCTTGGGGCAGGGAAGCTACACCGGGGAGCTGTTTTTT.